This TCR beta chain stems from a study of blood T cell repertoires in COVID-19. Whole-study context: Both acute and convalescent COVID-19 samples were obtained from the United States, Italy and Spain. Sources were T cells, B-cell-depleted T cells, or PBMCs; the material itself was cDNA or gDNA.

The V end was cut by 6 bases, the J end by 0 bases, with 6 bases between. This CDR3 spans 13 amino acids. This clone appeared once. Per the original data handling: Researchers report that nucleated cell counts were estimated from reference gene primer amplification. The table came from immunoSEQ multiplex PCR; TCRdb's copy has only in-frame clones and leaves some out. D and trimming were read from the DNA, whereas the V and J calls and clone size are those reported in that table. The sample lists roughly 54,000 clones, 80% to 90% occurring once. V gene TRBV12-3 or TRBV12-4 combines with J gene TRBJ1-3; D is ambiguous. The sequence derives from a man aged 45-65 years with acute or convalescent COVID-19. The sample consisted of peripheral blood. The CDR3 is CASRRNSGNTIYF. The DNA for the CDR3 is TGTGCCAGCAGGCGCAACTCTGGAAACACCATATATTTT.